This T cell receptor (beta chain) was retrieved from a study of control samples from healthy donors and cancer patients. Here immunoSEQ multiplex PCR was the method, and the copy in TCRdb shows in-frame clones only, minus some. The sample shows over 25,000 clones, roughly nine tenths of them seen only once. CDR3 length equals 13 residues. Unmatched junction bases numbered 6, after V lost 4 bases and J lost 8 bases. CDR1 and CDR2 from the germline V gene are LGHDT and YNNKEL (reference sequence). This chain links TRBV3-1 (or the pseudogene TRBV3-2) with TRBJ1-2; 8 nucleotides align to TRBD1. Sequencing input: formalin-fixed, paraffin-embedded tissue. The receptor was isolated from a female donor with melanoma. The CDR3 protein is CASSPGGGPGYTF. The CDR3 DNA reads TGTGCCAGCAGCCCAGGGGGCGGGCCAGGCTACACCTTC.